A single sample is the source of the 16 T cell receptor beta chains below, sequenced in a study of beta chain features in type 1 diabetes. Expressed TCRB transcripts were sequenced because the entire RNA isolate underwent reverse transcription. Profiled with immunoSEQ multiplex PCR; TCRdb holds only in-frame clones, not every one. This table has roughly 400,000 clones, about 16% appearing once. The sequencing input was naive CD4+ T cells from blood. These receptors were obtained from a woman under 30 in good health.

The genes are TRBV6-5 and TRBJ2-1; D may be TRBD2 (6 bases). This CDR3 spans 13 amino acids. The germline gives CDR1 MNHEY, CDR2 SVGAGI. V lost 11 bases, J lost 9 bases, and 20 bases lay in between. The CDR3 spells CAVGSGELVEQFF. CDR3 bases: TGTGCCGTGGGGTCGGGAGAGCTTGTTGAGCAGTTCTTC.

This clone has just a few counts. This CDR3 is CASSQGWAGNTEAFF. Here the CDR3 DNA reads TGCGCCAGCAGCCAAGGATGGGCGGGGAACACTGAAGCTTTCTTT. The J gene is TRBJ1-1, the V gene TRBV4-3; the D is unclear. Trimming removed 1 base from V and 1 base from J, with 10 bases in between. Germline lookup yields CDR1 LGHNA and CDR2 YSLEER. There are 15 residues in the CDR3.

This clone was detected a few times. As DNA, the CDR3 is TGTGCCAGCAGCGCCGAAGAGACCCAGTACTTC. It encodes CASSAEETQYF. This chain uses TRBV9 with TRBJ2-5; D is unresolved. Trimming shortened V by 3 bases and J by 3 bases, and 3 bases separated the two germline ends. Per the germline V gene, CDR1 is SGDLS and CDR2 is YYNGEE. CDR3 length: 11 residues.

This clone came up a few times. V is TRBV28 and J is TRBJ2-7; 7 bases are a match to TRBD1. The CDR3 has 13 amino acids. Germline V gives CDR1 MDHEN, CDR2 SYDVKM. The ends lost 2 bases at V and 6 bases at J; junction bases unmatched: 4. In nucleotides, the CDR3 is TGTGCCAGCAGTTTAAGCTACAGGGGCGAGCAGTACTTC. Amino acid sequence: CASSLSYRGEQYF. Combining the CDR3 with reference TRBV28 and TRBJ2-7 gives the whole variable domain DVKVTQSSRYLVKRTGEKVFLECVQDMDHENMFWYRQDPGLGLRLIYFSYDVKMKEKGDIPEGYSVSREKKERFSLILESASTNQTSMYLCASSLSYRGEQYFGPGTRLTVT.

This chain joins TRBV29-1 and TRBJ1-1; TRBD1 agrees at 8 bases. Germline values: CDR1 SQVTM, CDR2 ANQGSEA. Losses at the gene ends were 5 bases for V and 3 bases for J; bases not matched to a gene: 8. The CDR3 has 14 residues. The CDR3 DNA follows: TGCAGCGTTCCTGGGACAGGCGGGGACACTGAAGCTTTCTTT. Protein sequence: CSVPGTGGDTEAFF.

This clone turned up a few times. In nucleotides, the CDR3 is TGTGCCAGTAGTATATATGGACAGGGGTCGCGACGTGAGCAGTTCTTC. As protein: CASSIYGQGSRREQFF. This chain joins TRBV19 and TRBJ2-1; 9 bases are a match to TRBD1. Germline V gene data show CDR1 as LNHDA and CDR2 as SQIVND (reference sequence). This CDR3 has 16 residues. The V and J ends lost 2 bases and 9 bases, in that order; junction bases with no gene match: 11.

A few counts support this clone. The V call is TRBV30, the J call TRBJ2-1; 10 nucleotides align to TRBD2. Germline V gene lookup returns CDR1 GTSNPN and CDR2 SVGIG (reference sequence). V was pared by 8 bases and J by 0 bases, with 4 bases of the junction left unmatched. The CDR3 consists of 14 residues. This CDR3 reads CARASGSSYNEQFF. The CDR3 DNA reads as TGTGCCCGTGCTAGCGGGAGCTCCTACAATGAGCAGTTCTTC.

The J gene is TRBJ2-7, the V gene TRBV2, with a possible D match to TRBD2 (6 bases). Per germline, CDR1 SNHLY and CDR2 FYNNEI. The CDR3 has 15 residues. V was clipped by 0 bases and J by 3 bases, with 12 bases between them. The CDR3 DNA reads TGTGCCAGCAGTGAAGCGTTGGGGGGATTCTACGAGCAGTACTTC. This codes for CASSEALGGFYEQYF.

The J gene is TRBJ2-3, the V gene TRBV11-1, with D unresolved. V lost 2 bases to trimming and J lost 6 bases, with 6 bases between them. Germline V gene data show CDR1 as SGHAT and CDR2 as FQDESV (reference sequence). The CDR3 consists of 12 residues. CDR3 DNA sequence: TGTGCCAGCAGCTTAAACGGGGATACGCAGTATTTT. Amino acids: CASSLNGDTQYF.

The chain couples TRBV14 to TRBJ2-7; D is perhaps TRBD2 (6 bases). The germline gives CDR1 SGHDN, CDR2 FVKESK. Trimming removed 1 base at V and 5 bases at J, with 15 bases between. The CDR3 loop spans 15 amino acids. CDR3 loop: CASSQAGVKANEQYF. In nucleotides, the CDR3 is TGTGCCAGCAGCCAAGCGGGGGTAAAAGCGAACGAGCAGTACTTC.

The rearrangement uses TRBV28 and TRBJ2-6; D uncertain. Germline-derived CDR1 and CDR2 are MDHEN and SYDVKM. V lost 2 bases to trimming and J lost 4 bases, with 12 bases between them. The CDR3 length is 16 residues. The CDR3 nucleotides read TGTGCCAGCAGTTTAGTTGCAAACTCCGGGGCCAACGTCCTGACTTTC. It yields the protein CASSLVANSGANVLTF. The full variable domain, in which reference TRBV28 and TRBJ2-6 provide the parts outside the CDR3, is DVKVTQSSRYLVKRTGEKVFLECVQDMDHENMFWYRQDPGLGLRLIYFSYDVKMKEKGDIPEGYSVSREKKERFSLILESASTNQTSMYLCASSLVANSGANVLTFGAGSRLTVL.

This clone was seen a few times. This rearrangement joins TRBV19 to TRBJ2-5; 8 bases line up with TRBD1. V trimming: 7 bases; J trimming: 1 base; junction bases outside the gene matches: 8. The germline gives CDR1 LNHDA, CDR2 SQIVND (reference sequence). The CDR3 runs 15 residues. The CDR3 bases are TGTGCCAGTAAGGACAGGGCGAAATCCCAAGAGACCCAGTACTTC. Its translation is CASKDRAKSQETQYF.

The table lists this clone with a few counts. The chain links TRBV2 to TRBJ1-1; perhaps TRBD1 as D (6 bases). The CDR3 is 15 residues long. Looked up from germline, CDR1 is SNHLY and CDR2 is FYNNEI. Trimming removed 3 bases from V and 3 bases from J, with 14 bases in between. This CDR3 reads CASSEEQGTYTEAFF. The CDR3, as DNA: TGTGCCAGCAGTGAGGAACAGGGTACTTACACTGAAGCTTTCTTT.

The J gene is TRBJ2-1, the V gene TRBV6-1; 7 bases match TRBD1. Germline loops: CDR1 MNHNS, CDR2 SASEGT. With V trimmed by 8 bases and J by 4 bases, 5 bases remained unmatched. The CDR3 loop spans 13 amino acids. CDR3 in amino acids: CASLDRSYNEQFF. CDR3 DNA sequence: TGTGCCAGCTTGGACAGGTCTTACAATGAGCAGTTCTTC.

This rearrangement joins TRBV29-1 to TRBJ2-5, with 7 bases matching TRBD2. V lost 8 bases, J lost 5 bases, and 8 bases stayed unmatched. This CDR3 has 12 amino acids. Looked up from germline, CDR1 is SQVTM and CDR2 is ANQGSEA. This CDR3 is CSLLAVGETQYF. Written as DNA, the CDR3 is TGCAGCCTCCTAGCGGTCGGGGAGACCCAGTACTTC. Full variable domain (rest looked up from reference TRBV29-1 and TRBJ2-5): SAVISQKPSRDICQRGTSLTIQCQVDSQVTMMFWYRQQPGQSLTLIATANQGSEATYESGFVIDKFPISRPNLTFSTLTVSNMSPEDSSIYLCSLLAVGETQYFGPGTRLLVL.

This clone was counted only a few times. CDR3 region: CSVETSGRTDTQYF. The CDR3 DNA reads as TGCAGCGTTGAGACTAGCGGGCGCACAGATACGCAGTATTTT. V usage is TRBV29-1 and J usage is TRBJ2-3; 10 bases agree with TRBD2. Germline V gene data show CDR1 as SQVTM and CDR2 as ANQGSEA. The CDR3 contains 14 residues. The V and J ends lost 3 bases and 1 base, in that order; junction bases with no gene match: 1.